This TCR beta chain was sequenced in a study of shared clonotypes between healthy human individuals. CDR3 length: 14 residues. The ends were cut back, 2 bases at V and 4 bases at J, with 8 bases in the middle. Germline lookup yields CDR1 MNHEY and CDR2 SVGAGI. In the case of this clone: Its antigen is unidentified.

Each subset's genomic DNA was split evenly across several immunoSEQ plates. Repertoires were generated with immunoSEQ multiplex PCR, while TCRdb's copy carries only in-frame clones and drops some. Of 1 million to 1.2 million clones listed, 60% to 85% were seen once; the top ten hold 0.89%. The investigators split CD4+ cells into a CD45RA+ naive subset and a CD45RA-negative memory subset. Regarding the study as a whole: Larger estimated richness was generally seen in naive subsets than in memory subsets.

This receptor was taken from a young man in good health. Some clones in this sample may be carry-over from other donors' samples. The chain employs TRBV6-5 and TRBJ2-2, with D perhaps given as TRBD1 or TRBD2 (5 bases each). The sample was memory CD4+ T cells from PBMCs. Regarding subset: CD45RA-negative fraction. In nucleotides, the CDR3 is TGTGCCAGCAGTTACGGGGGTGGCACCGGGGAGCTGTTTTTT. Protein: CASSYGGGTGELFF.